The 30 T cell receptor beta chains below were found in one sample sequenced in a study of blood T cell repertoires in COVID-19. Method: immunoSEQ multiplex PCR; TCRdb's copy keeps in-frame clones and lacks some. The sample has approximately 250,000 clones, 84% seen once; the top ten hold roughly 8.6%. The specimen sequenced was peripheral blood. The source is a human donor in a cohort sampled during active COVID-19.

CDR3 coding DNA: TGTGCCAGCTCACCACCGGGGCTTTACAGCACTGAAGCTTTCTTT. Its translation is CASSPPGLYSTEAFF. The chain employs TRBV18 and TRBJ1-1; D is perhaps TRBD1 (5 bases). Between the trimmed V and J ends, which lost 0 bases and 4 bases, there was a span of 12 bases. CDR3 length: 15 residues. CDR1 and CDR2 (germline): KGHSH, LQKENI.

This rearrangement joins TRBV5-6 to TRBJ2-2; 7 bases are a match to TRBD1. Germline V gives CDR1 SGHDT, CDR2 YYEEEE. This CDR3 has 16 amino acids. V lost 4 bases to trimming and J lost 2 bases; unmatched junction nucleotides: 8. CDR3 DNA sequence: TGTGCCAGCAGCCCCTCCGGGACAGTTAACACCGGGGAGCTGTTTTTT. Protein: CASSPSGTVNTGELFF.

The J gene is TRBJ2-7, the V gene TRBV28; 8 positions match TRBD2. V lost 1 base to trimming and J lost 0 bases; unmatched junction nucleotides: 2. The CDR3 extends over 15 amino acids. Per the germline V gene, CDR1 is MDHEN and CDR2 is SYDVKM. CDR3 in DNA: TGTGCCAGCAGTTTATCGGGGGGGCCCTCCTACGAGCAGTACTTC. Amino acid sequence: CASSLSGGPSYEQYF.

This clone was recorded at least ten times. This sequence joins TRBV20-1 and TRBJ2-2; D remains ambiguous. Germline values: CDR1 DFQATT, CDR2 SNEGSKA (reference sequence). Trimming took off 3 bases at V and 2 bases at J, with 7 bases between the two ends. The CDR3 sequence is 13 residues long. The CDR3 loop is CSASLENTGELFF. The DNA of the CDR3 is TGCAGTGCTAGTTTAGAAAACACCGGGGAGCTGTTTTTT.

The chain joins TRBV4-1 to TRBJ2-1, with 14 bases fitting TRBD2. The J segment lost 0 bases and the V segment lost 3 bases, leaving 10 bases of the junction unmatched. Germline V gene lookup returns CDR1 MGHRA and CDR2 YSYEKL. The CDR3 has 20 residues. CDR3 sequence: CASSQARGLAGDHSYNEQFF. DNA of the CDR3: TGCGCCAGCAGCCAGGCCCGGGGACTAGCGGGAGACCACTCCTACAATGAGCAGTTCTTC.

The chain uses TRBV6-2 or TRBV6-3 and TRBJ1-2; D remains ambiguous. Germline assignment: CDR1 MNHEY and CDR2 SVGEGT. The CDR3 contains 12 residues. Trimming pared 5 bases from V and 5 bases from J, leaving 9 bases between. CDR3 in DNA: TGTGCCAGCAGTATAAGCGGGTATGGCTACACCTTC. It specifies CASSISGYGYTF.

The V gene is TRBV28, the J gene TRBJ1-5, with a possible D match to TRBD1 (6 bases). This CDR3 spans 14 amino acids. The germline V gene encodes CDR1 MDHEN and CDR2 SYDVKM. The ends were cut back, 6 bases at V and 7 bases at J, with 16 bases in the middle. DNA for the CDR3: TGTGCCAGCAGCCCAAACAGGGATCGACAGCCCCAGCATTTT. This codes for CASSPNRDRQPQHF.

This rearrangement joins TRBV5-1 to TRBJ2-3, with TRBD1 identical over 11 bases. The J segment lost 3 bases and the V segment lost 5 bases, leaving 5 bases of the junction unmatched. CDR1 and CDR2 from the germline V gene are SGHRS and YFSETQ. CDR3 size: 15 residues. The CDR3 DNA sequence: TGCGCCAGCAGGTCGGGGACAGGGGGAACAGATACGCAGTATTTT. Translating gives CASRSGTGGTDTQYF.

The chain uses TRBV7-9 and TRBJ1-5; 7 nucleotides line up with TRBD1. The V segment lost 7 bases and the J segment 4 bases; nucleotides outside the gene matches: 7. The germline CDR1 and CDR2 sequences are SEHNR and FQNEAQ (reference sequence). This CDR3 contains 14 residues. The CDR3 DNA follows: TGTGCCAGCACCCCGGAGGGGGCAAATCAGCCCCAGCATTTT. Its translation is CASTPEGANQPQHF.

The rearrangement joins TRBV30 to TRBJ2-2; D is possibly TRBD2 (5 bases). The CDR3 spans 19 residues. The germline V gene has CDR1 GTSNPN and CDR2 SVGIG (reference sequence). V lost 0 bases and J lost 0, with 20 bases in between. In DNA form, the CDR3 reads TGTGCCTGGAGTGTACATCCCCCGGACTTACCCGCGAACACCGGGGAGCTGTTTTTT. Translated: CAWSVHPPDLPANTGELFF.

The chain is built from TRBV18 and TRBJ1-1, with 8 bases that match TRBD1. The CDR3 has 14 amino acids. V trimming: 2 bases; J trimming: 6 bases; junction bases outside the gene matches: 5. Germline V gives CDR1 KGHSH, CDR2 LQKENI. The CDR3 here is CASSPKQGDAEAFF. The CDR3, as DNA: TGTGCCAGCTCACCAAAACAGGGGGATGCTGAAGCTTTCTTT.

V is TRBV3-1 (or the pseudogene TRBV3-2) and J is TRBJ2-7; perhaps TRBD2 as D (5 bases). CDR1 and CDR2 from the germline V gene are LGHDT and YNNKEL (reference sequence). The CDR3 is made up of 16 amino acids. Trimming shortened V by 1 base and J by 5 bases, and 18 bases separated the two germline ends. The CDR3 loop reads CASSQVEAAGIHEQYF. The CDR3 coding sequence is TGTGCCAGCAGCCAAGTGGAGGCAGCCGGAATACACGAGCAGTACTTC.

J is TRBJ2-7 and V is TRBV9; the match to TRBD2 covers 8 bases. The length of the CDR3 is 16 residues. J was trimmed by 3 bases and V by 3 bases; bases with no gene match: 11. The germline CDR1 and CDR2 sequences are SGDLS and YYNGEE. CDR3 in amino acids: CASSGGTGRDNYEQYF. In DNA, the CDR3 is TGTGCCAGCAGCGGGGGGACCGGGAGGGACAACTACGAGCAGTACTTC.

The rearrangement joins TRBV6-5 to TRBJ1-5, with unresolved D. CDR3 length: 12 amino acids. The germline V gene has CDR1 MNHEY and CDR2 SVGAGI. The V end was cut by 6 bases, the J end by 3 bases, with 6 bases between. The CDR3 DNA sequence: TGTGCCAGCAGCCTCCCCAATCAGCCCCAGCATTTT. It codes for CASSLPNQPQHF.

For this clone: Other DNA sequences from this sample encode an identical CDR3 as well. V and J are TRBV6-5 and TRBJ2-3; 8 bases align to TRBD2. V dropped 2 bases and J dropped 6; count of bases not matched to a gene: 4. The CDR3 runs 14 residues. Germline-derived CDR1 and CDR2 are MNHEY and SVGAGI. The DNA of the CDR3 is TGTGCCAGCAGTTACGGGGTAGCGGGGGATACGCAGTATTTT. This codes for CASSYGVAGDTQYF.

J is TRBJ1-2 and V is TRBV28; a possible D gene is TRBD1 (5 bases). This CDR3 is built from 14 residues. Germline loops: CDR1 MDHEN, CDR2 SYDVKM. V lost 5 bases and J lost 8, with 18 bases in between. In nucleotides, the CDR3 is TGTGCCAGCAGTGACGAAATGACAGTACGCGGCTACACCTTC. Its protein is CASSDEMTVRGYTF.

The chain employs TRBV7-2 and TRBJ2-5, with TRBD2 matching 8 bases. The V gene's germline CDR1 is SGHTA and CDR2 FQGNSA. The CDR3 length is 16 residues. After removal of 2 bases from V and 6 bases from J, the junction contained 11 bases not matched to a gene. In nucleotides, the CDR3 is TGTGCCAGCAGCTTATGGGGGCGGGGGGAAGCCCAGACCCAGTACTTC. As protein: CASSLWGRGEAQTQYF.

The rearrangement links TRBV28 to TRBJ1-1; the D is unclear. Germline loops: CDR1 MDHEN, CDR2 SYDVKM. V dropped 4 bases and J dropped 3 bases, with 18 bases sitting between them. CDR3 length: 16 residues. Here the CDR3 reads CASSSRKEGRYTEAFF. The DNA for the CDR3 is TGTGCCAGCAGTTCCCGGAAGGAGGGTCGATACACTGAAGCTTTCTTT. The complete variable domain, with remaining parts taken from reference TRBV28 and TRBJ1-1, reads DVKVTQSSRYLVKRTGEKVFLECVQDMDHENMFWYRQDPGLGLRLIYFSYDVKMKEKGDIPEGYSVSREKKERFSLILESASTNQTSMYLCASSSRKEGRYTEAFFGQGTRLTVV.

The gene calls are TRBV28 and TRBJ2-7, with 9 positions matching TRBD1. Per the germline V gene, CDR1 is MDHEN and CDR2 is SYDVKM. The CDR3 spans 14 residues. Trimming removed 2 bases from V and 4 bases from J; junction bases left unmatched: 3. CDR3 bases: TGTGCCAGCAGTTTAGGTGGACAGGGGTACGAGCAGTACTTC. Translated, it gives CASSLGGQGYEQYF.

The chain has TRBV10-3 and TRBJ2-2; TRBD2 agrees at 9 bases. The V segment lost 5 bases and the J segment 4 bases; nucleotides outside the gene matches: 5. CDR3 length: 15 amino acids. The V gene's germline CDR1 is ENHRY and CDR2 SYGVKD. CDR3 nucleotide sequence: TGTGCCATCAGTTTAGCGGGGGCCATCACCGGGGAGCTGTTTTTT. Its translation: CAISLAGAITGELFF.

The J gene is TRBJ2-7, the V gene TRBV19; 7 nucleotides agree with TRBD1. V dropped 5 bases and J dropped 6; count of bases not matched to a gene: 1. Looked up from germline, CDR1 is LNHDA and CDR2 is SQIVND (reference sequence). The CDR3 consists of 11 residues. The CDR3 DNA reads as TGTGCCAGTAGTTACAGGGGCGAGCAGTACTTC. Translating gives CASSYRGEQYF.

This CDR3 reads CASRGQGVHEQYF. CDR3 coding DNA: TGTGCCAGCCGGGGACAGGGCGTCCACGAGCAGTACTTC. The chain joins TRBV12-3 or TRBV12-4 to TRBJ2-7; 9 bases agree with TRBD1. This CDR3 spans 13 amino acids. With 8 bases clipped from V and 5 bases from J, the junction kept 7 bases outside the gene matches.

The rearrangement uses TRBV4-1 and TRBJ1-5, with D unclear. Per the germline V gene, CDR1 is MGHRA and CDR2 is YSYEKL. V lost 4 bases, J lost 1 base, and 8 bases lay in between. The length of the CDR3 is 14 residues. The CDR3 nucleotides are TGCGCCAGCAGCCCCGGTTGGAGCAATCAGCCCCAGCATTTT. Encoded protein: CASSPGWSNQPQHF.

This clone was picked up a small number of times. The V and J genes are TRBV7-9 and TRBJ1-2; a possible D gene is TRBD1 (5 bases). Looked up from germline, CDR1 is SEHNR and CDR2 is FQNEAQ (reference sequence). The CDR3 extends over 15 amino acids. V dropped 1 base and J dropped 8 bases, with 17 bases sitting between them. CDR3 sequence: CASSLEGIRVRGYTF. The CDR3 DNA reads TGTGCCAGCAGCTTAGAGGGGATCAGGGTGAGGGGCTACACCTTC.

This clone has a count of ten or more. The chain couples TRBV10-1 to TRBJ1-4, with D possibly matching TRBD1 (6 bases). Germline-derived CDR1 and CDR2 are WNHNN and SYGVQD (reference sequence). Trimming cost V 5 bases and J 0 bases, with 10 bases left between them. CDR3 length: 15 amino acids. The CDR3 DNA sequence: TGCGCCAGCAGTTCAGGGACATCAACTAATGAAAAACTGTTTTTT. Translating it yields CASSSGTSTNEKLFF.

The V call is TRBV11-2, the J call TRBJ2-5; D gene ambiguous. The V gene lost 2 bases and the J gene lost 1 base, with 14 bases spanning the gap. This CDR3 is built from 16 residues. Per the germline V gene, CDR1 is SGHAT and CDR2 is FQNNGV. CDR3 bases: TGTGCCAGCAGCTTAATCTCTGCCCATAGCCAAGAGACCCAGTACTTC. Its translation is CASSLISAHSQETQYF. Full variable domain (rest looked up from reference TRBV11-2 and TRBJ2-5): EAGVAQSPRYKIIEKRQSVAFWCNPISGHATLYWYQQILGQGPKLLIQFQNNGVVDDSQLPKDRFSAERLKGVDSTLKIQPAKLEDSAVYLCASSLISAHSQETQYFGPGTRLLVL.

The chain combines TRBV24-1 with TRBJ2-3, with 15 bases matching TRBD2. This CDR3 is 16 amino acids long. Germline assignment: CDR1 KGHDR and CDR2 SFDVKD. V dropped 5 bases and J dropped 9; count of bases not matched to a gene: 8. CDR3 amino acids: CATSGTSGGERSTQYF. The CDR3 DNA reads TGTGCCACCAGTGGGACTAGCGGGGGGGAACGATCGACGCAGTATTTT.

The rearrangement uses TRBV6-6 and TRBJ2-1; 7 nucleotides agree with TRBD1. Losses at the gene ends were 7 bases for V and 7 bases for J; bases not matched to a gene: 16. Germline CDR1 reads MNHNY; CDR2 reads SVGAGI (reference sequence). CDR3 size: 16 residues. The CDR3 reads CASKLAGRGRGNEQFF. CDR3 nucleotides: TGTGCCAGCAAGCTGGCTGGAAGGGGGCGAGGTAATGAGCAGTTCTTC.

The J gene is TRBJ2-7, the V gene TRBV28; D not certain. Germline-derived CDR1 and CDR2 are MDHEN and SYDVKM. V dropped 5 bases and J dropped 6 bases, with 11 bases sitting between them. This CDR3 region has 12 residues. The CDR3, as DNA: TGTGCCAGCAGTCTCATAGTCGCCGAGCAGTACTTC. It yields the protein CASSLIVAEQYF.

This clone was seen more than once but under ten times. The rearrangement joins TRBV6-1 to TRBJ2-1, with 14 bases that match TRBD2. The junction had 15 bases not matched to a gene; V was cut back by 4 bases and J by 10 bases. The CDR3 has 18 amino acids. Germline loops: CDR1 MNHNS, CDR2 SASEGT. The DNA for the CDR3 is TGTGCCAGCAGTGCCAGACCAACTCCCGGGACTAGCGGGGGCGAGCAGTTCTTC. Translating it yields CASSARPTPGTSGGEQFF.